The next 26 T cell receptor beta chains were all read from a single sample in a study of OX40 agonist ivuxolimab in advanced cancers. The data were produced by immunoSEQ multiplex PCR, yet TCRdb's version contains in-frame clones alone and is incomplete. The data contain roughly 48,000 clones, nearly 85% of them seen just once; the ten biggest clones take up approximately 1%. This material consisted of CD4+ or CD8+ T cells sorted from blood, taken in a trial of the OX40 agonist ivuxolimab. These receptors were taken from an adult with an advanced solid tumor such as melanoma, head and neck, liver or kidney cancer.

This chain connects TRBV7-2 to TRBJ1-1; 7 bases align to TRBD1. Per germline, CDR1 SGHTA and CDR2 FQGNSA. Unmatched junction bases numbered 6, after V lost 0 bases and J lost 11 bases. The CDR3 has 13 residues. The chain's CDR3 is CASSLADRRWAFF. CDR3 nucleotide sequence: TGTGCCAGCAGCTTAGCGGACAGGCGTTGGGCTTTCTTT.

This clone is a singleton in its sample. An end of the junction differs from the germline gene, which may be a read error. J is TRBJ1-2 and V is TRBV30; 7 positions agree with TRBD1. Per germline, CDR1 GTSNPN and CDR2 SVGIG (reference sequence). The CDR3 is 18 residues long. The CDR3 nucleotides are TGTGCCTGGAGAACTCGGACAGGAGTAATTACCCTTAACTATGTCTGGGCATTC. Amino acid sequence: CAWRTRTGVITLNYVWAF.

CDR3 protein: CASSVESLGGDTQYF. For the CDR3, the DNA is TGTGCCAGCAGCGTAGAGAGTCTGGGCGGGGATACGCAGTATTTT. The chain recombines TRBV9 with TRBJ2-3; D might be TRBD2 (5 bases). The germline V gene has CDR1 SGDLS and CDR2 YYNGEE. With 0 bases removed from V and 6 bases from J, the gap between germline ends came to 14 bases. The length of the CDR3 is 15 residues.

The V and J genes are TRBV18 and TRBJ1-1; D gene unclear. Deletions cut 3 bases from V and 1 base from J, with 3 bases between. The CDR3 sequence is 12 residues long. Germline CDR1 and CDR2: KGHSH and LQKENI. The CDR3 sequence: CASSPANTEAFF. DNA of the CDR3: TGTGCCAGCTCACCTGCGAACACTGAAGCTTTCTTT.

The CDR3 nucleotides read TGTGCCAGCTCGATATTGGGCGGAGGTAACTATGGCTACACCTTC. It codes for CASSILGGGNYGYTF. This chain uses TRBV6-1 with TRBJ1-2; D remains ambiguous. The germline V gene has CDR1 MNHNS and CDR2 SASEGT. This CDR3 has 15 amino acids. Trimming shortened V by 8 bases and J by 1 base, and 17 bases separated the two germline ends.

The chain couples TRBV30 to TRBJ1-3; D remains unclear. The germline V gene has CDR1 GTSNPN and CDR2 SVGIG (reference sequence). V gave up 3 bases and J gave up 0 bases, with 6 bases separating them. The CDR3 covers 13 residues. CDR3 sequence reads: CAWRDGSGNTIYF. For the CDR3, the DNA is TGTGCCTGGAGGGACGGCTCTGGAAACACCATATATTTT. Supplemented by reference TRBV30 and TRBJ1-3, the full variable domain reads SQTIHQWPATLVQPVGSPLSLECTVEGTSNPNLYWYRQAAGRGLQLLFYSVGIGQISSEVPQNLSASRPQDRQFILSSKKLLLSDSGFYLCAWRDGSGNTIYFGEGSWLTVV.

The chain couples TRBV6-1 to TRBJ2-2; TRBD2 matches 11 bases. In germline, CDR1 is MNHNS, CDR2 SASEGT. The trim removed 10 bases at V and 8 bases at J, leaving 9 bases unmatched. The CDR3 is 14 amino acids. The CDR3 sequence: CATRASGGSGELFF. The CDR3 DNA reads TGTGCCACAAGGGCTAGCGGGGGGTCGGGGGAGCTGTTTTTT.

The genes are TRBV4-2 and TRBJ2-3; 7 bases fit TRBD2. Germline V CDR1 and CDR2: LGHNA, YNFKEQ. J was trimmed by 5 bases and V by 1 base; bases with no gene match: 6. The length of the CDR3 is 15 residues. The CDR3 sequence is CASSQGTLAGDTQYF. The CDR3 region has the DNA TGTGCCAGCAGCCAAGGGACCTTAGCGGGAGATACGCAGTATTTT.

The CDR3 protein is CASRKGGRNQPQHF. CDR3 in DNA: TGTGCCAGCAGGAAGGGGGGCCGGAATCAGCCCCAGCATTTT. The V and J genes are TRBV6-5 and TRBJ1-5; perhaps TRBD1 as D (6 bases). The CDR3 is made up of 14 amino acids. Trimming cost V 6 bases and J 4 bases, with 13 bases left between them. Per germline, CDR1 MNHEY and CDR2 SVGAGI.

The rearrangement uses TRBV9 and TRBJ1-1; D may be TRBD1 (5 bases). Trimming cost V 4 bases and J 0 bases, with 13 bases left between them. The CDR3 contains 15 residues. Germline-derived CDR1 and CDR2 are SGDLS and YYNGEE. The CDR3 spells CASSSGMPLNTEAFF. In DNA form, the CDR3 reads TGTGCCAGCAGCTCAGGGATGCCCTTGAACACTGAAGCTTTCTTT. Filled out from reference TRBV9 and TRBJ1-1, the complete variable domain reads DSGVTQTPKHLITATGQRVTLRCSPRSGDLSVYWYQQSLDQGLQFLIQYYNGEERAKGNILERFSAQQFPDLHSELNLSSLELGDSALYFCASSSGMPLNTEAFFGQGTRLTVV.

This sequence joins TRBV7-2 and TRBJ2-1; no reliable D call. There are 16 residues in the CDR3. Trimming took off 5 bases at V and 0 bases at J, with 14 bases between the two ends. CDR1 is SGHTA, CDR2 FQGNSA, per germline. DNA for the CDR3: TGTGCCAGCAGCCCCGACTGGGGTTCCTCCTACAATGAGCAGTTCTTC. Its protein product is CASSPDWGSSYNEQFF.

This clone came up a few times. The CDR3 here is CASSDWGSVLEKLFF. CDR3 coding DNA: TGTGCCAGCAGTGATTGGGGATCGGTGCTGGAAAAACTGTTTTTT. V and J are TRBV6-1 and TRBJ1-4, with D unclear. Trimming stripped 3 bases from V and 8 bases from J, with 16 bases between. The CDR3 is made up of 15 amino acids. Germline CDR1 and CDR2: MNHNS and SASEGT.

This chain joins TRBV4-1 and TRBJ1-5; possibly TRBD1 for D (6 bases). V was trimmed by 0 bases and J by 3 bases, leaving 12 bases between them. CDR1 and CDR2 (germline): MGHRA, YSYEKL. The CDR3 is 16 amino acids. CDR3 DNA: TGCGCCAGCAGCCAAGAAGCACAGGGCGTCAATCAGCCCCAGCATTTT. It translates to CASSQEAQGVNQPQHF.

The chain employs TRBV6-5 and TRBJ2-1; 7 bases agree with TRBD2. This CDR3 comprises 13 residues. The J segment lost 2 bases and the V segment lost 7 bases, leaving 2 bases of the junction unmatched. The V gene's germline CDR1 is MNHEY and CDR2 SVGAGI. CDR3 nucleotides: TGTGCCAGCACGGCGGGGGCCTACAATGAGCAGTTCTTC. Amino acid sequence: CASTAGAYNEQFF.

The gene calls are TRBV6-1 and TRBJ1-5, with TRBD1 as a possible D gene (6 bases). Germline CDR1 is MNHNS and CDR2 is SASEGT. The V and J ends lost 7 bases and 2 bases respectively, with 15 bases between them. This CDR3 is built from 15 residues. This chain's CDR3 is CASTPEGGRNQPQHF. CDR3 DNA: TGTGCCAGCACCCCGGAGGGGGGGCGCAATCAGCCCCAGCATTTT.

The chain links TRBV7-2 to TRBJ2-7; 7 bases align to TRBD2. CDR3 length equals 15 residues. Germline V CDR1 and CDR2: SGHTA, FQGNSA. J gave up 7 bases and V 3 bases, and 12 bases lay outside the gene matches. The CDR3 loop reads CASSFNGGGRGEQYF. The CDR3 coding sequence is TGTGCCAGCAGCTTCAATGGCGGGGGTCGTGGAGAGCAGTACTTC. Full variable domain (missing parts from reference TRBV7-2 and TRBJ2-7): GAGVSQSPSNKVTEKGKDVELRCDPISGHTALYWYRQSLGQGLEFLIYFQGNSAPDKSGLPSDRFSAERTGGSVSTLTIQRTQQEDSAVYLCASSFNGGGRGEQYFGPGTRLTVT.

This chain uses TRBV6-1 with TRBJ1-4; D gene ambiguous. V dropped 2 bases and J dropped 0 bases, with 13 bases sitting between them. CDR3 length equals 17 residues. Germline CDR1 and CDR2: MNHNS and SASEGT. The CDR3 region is CASSESLLVATNEKLFF. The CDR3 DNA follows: TGTGCCAGCAGTGAATCCCTCCTAGTTGCAACTAATGAAAAACTGTTTTTT.

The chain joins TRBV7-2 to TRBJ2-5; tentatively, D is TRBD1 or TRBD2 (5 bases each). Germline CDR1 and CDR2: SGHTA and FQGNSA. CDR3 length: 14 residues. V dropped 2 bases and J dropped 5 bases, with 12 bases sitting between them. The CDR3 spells CASSLFGWGETQYF. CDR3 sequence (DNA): TGTGCCAGCAGCTTATTTGGATGGGGGGAGACCCAGTACTTC. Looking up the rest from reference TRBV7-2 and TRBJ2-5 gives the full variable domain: GAGVSQSPSNKVTEKGKDVELRCDPISGHTALYWYRQSLGQGLEFLIYFQGNSAPDKSGLPSDRFSAERTGGSVSTLTIQRTQQEDSAVYLCASSLFGWGETQYFGPGTRLLVL.

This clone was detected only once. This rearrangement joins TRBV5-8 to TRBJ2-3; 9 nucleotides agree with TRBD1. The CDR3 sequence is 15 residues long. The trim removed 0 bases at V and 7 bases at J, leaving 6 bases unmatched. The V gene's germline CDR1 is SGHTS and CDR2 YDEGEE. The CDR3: CASSLARTGVNTQYF. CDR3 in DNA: TGTGCCAGCAGCTTGGCCCGGACAGGGGTAAATACGCAGTATTTT.

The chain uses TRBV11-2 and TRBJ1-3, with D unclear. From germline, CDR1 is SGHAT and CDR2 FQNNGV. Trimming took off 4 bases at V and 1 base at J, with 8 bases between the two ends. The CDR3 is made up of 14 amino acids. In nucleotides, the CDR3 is TGTGCCAGCAGCTCAACAAGGTCTGGAAACACCATATATTTT. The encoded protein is CASSSTRSGNTIYF.

The CDR3 nucleotides are TGTGCCTCAAACTTAATAATGGACAGCTCCAGGGGGCTGTACTTC. This sequence encodes CASNLIMDSSRGLYF. The chain carries TRBV30 and TRBJ2-7, with 8 bases aligning to TRBD1. The trim removed 7 bases at V and 12 bases at J, leaving 23 bases unmatched. The CDR3 spans 15 residues. Looked up from germline, CDR1 is GTSNPN and CDR2 is SVGIG (reference sequence). Combining the CDR3 with reference TRBV30 and TRBJ2-7 gives the whole variable domain SQTIHQWPATLVQPVGSPLSLECTVEGTSNPNLYWYRQAAGRGLQLLFYSVGIGQISSEVPQNLSASRPQDRQFILSSKKLLLSDSGFYLCASNLIMDSSRGLYFGPGTRLTVT.

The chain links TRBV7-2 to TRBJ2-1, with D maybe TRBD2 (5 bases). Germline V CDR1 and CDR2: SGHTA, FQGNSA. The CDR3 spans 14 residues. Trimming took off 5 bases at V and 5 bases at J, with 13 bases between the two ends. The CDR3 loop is CASSPSGVHNEQFF. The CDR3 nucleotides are TGTGCCAGCAGCCCTTCCGGGGTCCACAATGAGCAGTTCTTC.

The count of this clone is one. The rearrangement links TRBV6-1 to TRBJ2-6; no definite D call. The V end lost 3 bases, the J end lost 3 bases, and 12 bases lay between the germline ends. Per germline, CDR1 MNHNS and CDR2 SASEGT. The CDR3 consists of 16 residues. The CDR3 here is CASSDPGAFGANVLTF. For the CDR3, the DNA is TGTGCCAGCAGTGACCCCGGCGCCTTTGGGGCCAACGTCCTGACTTTC.

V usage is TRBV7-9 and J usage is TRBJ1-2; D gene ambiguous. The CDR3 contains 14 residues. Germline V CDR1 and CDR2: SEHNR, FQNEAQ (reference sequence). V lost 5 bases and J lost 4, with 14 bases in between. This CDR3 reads CASSPSMGGYGYTF. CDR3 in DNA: TGTGCCAGCAGCCCATCTATGGGTGGCTATGGCTACACCTTC.

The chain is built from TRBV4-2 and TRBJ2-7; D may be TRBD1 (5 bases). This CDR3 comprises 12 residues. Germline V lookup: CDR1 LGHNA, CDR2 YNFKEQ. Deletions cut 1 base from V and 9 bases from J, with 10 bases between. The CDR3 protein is CASSQVTGVQYF. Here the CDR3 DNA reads TGTGCCAGCAGCCAAGTTACAGGAGTGCAGTACTTC.

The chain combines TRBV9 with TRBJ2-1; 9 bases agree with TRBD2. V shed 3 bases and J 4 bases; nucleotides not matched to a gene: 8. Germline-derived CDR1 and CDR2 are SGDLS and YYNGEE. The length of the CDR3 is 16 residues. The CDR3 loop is CASSAGLAKRYNEQFF. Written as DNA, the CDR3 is TGTGCCAGCAGCGCGGGACTAGCTAAGAGGTACAATGAGCAGTTCTTC.